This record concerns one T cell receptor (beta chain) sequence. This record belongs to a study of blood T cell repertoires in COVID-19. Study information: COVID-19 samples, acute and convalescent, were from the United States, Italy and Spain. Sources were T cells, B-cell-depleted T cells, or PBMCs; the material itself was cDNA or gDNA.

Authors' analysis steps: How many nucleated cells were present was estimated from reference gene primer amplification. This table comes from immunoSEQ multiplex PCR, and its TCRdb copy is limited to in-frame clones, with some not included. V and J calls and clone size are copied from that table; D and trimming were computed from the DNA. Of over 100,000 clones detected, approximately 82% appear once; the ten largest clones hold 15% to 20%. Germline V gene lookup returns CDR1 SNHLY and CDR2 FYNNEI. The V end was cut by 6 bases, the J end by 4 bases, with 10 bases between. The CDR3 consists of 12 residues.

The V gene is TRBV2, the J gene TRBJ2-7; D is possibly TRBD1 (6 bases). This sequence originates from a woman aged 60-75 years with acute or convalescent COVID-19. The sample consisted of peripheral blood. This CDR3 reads CASRKQGYEQYF. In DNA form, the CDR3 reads TGTGCCAGCAGAAAACAGGGATACGAGCAGTACTTC.